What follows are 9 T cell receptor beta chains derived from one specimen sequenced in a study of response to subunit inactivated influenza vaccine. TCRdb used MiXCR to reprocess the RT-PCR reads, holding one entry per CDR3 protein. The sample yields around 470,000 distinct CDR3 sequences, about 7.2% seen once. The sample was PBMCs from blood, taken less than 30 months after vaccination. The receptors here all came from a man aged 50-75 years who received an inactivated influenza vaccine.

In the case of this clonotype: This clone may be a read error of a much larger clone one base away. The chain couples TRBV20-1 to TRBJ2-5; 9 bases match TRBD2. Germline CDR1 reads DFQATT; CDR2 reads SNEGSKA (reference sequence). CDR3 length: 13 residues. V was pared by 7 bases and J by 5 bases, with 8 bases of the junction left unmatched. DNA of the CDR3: TGCAGTGGGCTTGAGGCGGGGGGGGAGACCCAGTACTTC. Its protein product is CSGLEAGGETQYF.

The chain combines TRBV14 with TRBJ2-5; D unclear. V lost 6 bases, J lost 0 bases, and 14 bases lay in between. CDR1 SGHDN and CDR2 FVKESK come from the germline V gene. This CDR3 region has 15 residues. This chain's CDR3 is CASSLIDRDQETQYF. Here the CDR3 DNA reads TGTGCCAGCAGTCTGATAGACCGGGACCAAGAGACCCAGTACTTC.

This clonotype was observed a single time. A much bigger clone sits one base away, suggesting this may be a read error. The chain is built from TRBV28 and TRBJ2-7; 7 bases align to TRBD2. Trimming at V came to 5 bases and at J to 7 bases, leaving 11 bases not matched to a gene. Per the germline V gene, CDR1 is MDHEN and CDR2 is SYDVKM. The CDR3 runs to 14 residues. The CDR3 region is CASSTAGGTEEQYF. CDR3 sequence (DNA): TGTGCCAGCAGTACAGCCGGGGGGACGGAGGAGCAGTACTTC.

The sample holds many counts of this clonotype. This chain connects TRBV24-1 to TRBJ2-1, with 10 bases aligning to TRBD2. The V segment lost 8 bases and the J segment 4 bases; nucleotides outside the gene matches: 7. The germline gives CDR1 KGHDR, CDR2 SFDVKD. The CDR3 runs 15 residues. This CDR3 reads CATKAQAGGYNEQFF. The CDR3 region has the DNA TGTGCCACCAAAGCACAAGCGGGAGGGTACAATGAGCAGTTCTTC.

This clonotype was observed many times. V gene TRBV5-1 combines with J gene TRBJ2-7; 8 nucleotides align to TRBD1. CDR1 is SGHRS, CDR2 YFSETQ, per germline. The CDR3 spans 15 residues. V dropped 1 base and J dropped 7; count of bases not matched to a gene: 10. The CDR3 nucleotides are TGCGCCAGCAGCTTGACGTTTGGACAGGGAGTGGAGCAGTACTTC. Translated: CASSLTFGQGVEQYF.

The CDR3 loop is CASSLVGQYTGELFF. DNA of the CDR3: TGCGCCAGCAGCTTGGTAGGGCAGTACACCGGGGAGCTGTTTTTT. This chain joins TRBV5-1 and TRBJ2-2; D remains unclear. This CDR3 region has 15 residues. CDR1 and CDR2 from the germline V gene are SGHRS and YFSETQ. Trimming left V 0 bases short and J 3 bases short, with 9 bases between. Looking up the rest from reference TRBV5-1 and TRBJ2-2 gives the full variable domain: KAGVTQTPRYLIKTRGQQVTLSCSPISGHRSVSWYQQTPGQGLQFLFEYFSETQRNKGNFPGRFSGRQFSNSRSEMNVSTLELGDSALYLCASSLVGQYTGELFFGEGSRLTVL.

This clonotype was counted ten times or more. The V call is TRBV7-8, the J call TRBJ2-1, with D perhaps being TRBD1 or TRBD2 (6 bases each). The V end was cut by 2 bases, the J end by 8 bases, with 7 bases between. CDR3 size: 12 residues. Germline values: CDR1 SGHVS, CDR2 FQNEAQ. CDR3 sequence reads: CASSLRGDEQFF. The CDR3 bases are TGTGCCAGCAGCTTAAGGGGGGATGAGCAGTTCTTC. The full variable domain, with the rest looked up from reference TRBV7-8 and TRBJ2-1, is GAGVSQSPRYKVAKRGQDVALRCDPISGHVSLFWYQQALGQGPEFLTYFQNEAQLDKSGLPSDRFFAERPEGSVSTLKIQRTQQEDSAVYLCASSLRGDEQFFGPGTRLTVL.

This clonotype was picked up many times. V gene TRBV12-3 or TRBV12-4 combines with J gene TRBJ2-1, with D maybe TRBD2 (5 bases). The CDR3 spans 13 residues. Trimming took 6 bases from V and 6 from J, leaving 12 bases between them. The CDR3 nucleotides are TGTGCCAGCAGGGCCGGCGGGCCCAATGAGCAGTTCTTC. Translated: CASRAGGPNEQFF.

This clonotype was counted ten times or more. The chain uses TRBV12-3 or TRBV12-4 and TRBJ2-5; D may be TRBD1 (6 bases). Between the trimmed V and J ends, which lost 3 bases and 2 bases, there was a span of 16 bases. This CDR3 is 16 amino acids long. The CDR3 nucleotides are TGTGCCAGCAGTTTGGGGACACTTCTTCCTCAAGAGACCCAGTACTTC. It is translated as CASSLGTLLPQETQYF.